One sample yielded the 24 T cell receptor beta chains listed below, sequenced in a study of blood T cells in healthy people across ages. For the second PCR, which ran for about 6 to 11 cycles, a sample-barcoded 5' primer and a J-beta primer mix were used. TCRdb re-called the 5' RACE reads with MiXCR, one entry per CDR3 protein. The sample has 600,000 to 850,000 distinct CDR3 sequences, 43% seen once. The sample was blood. Receptors were obtained from a woman aged 60-75 years in good health.

This clonotype has ten or more counts. The chain uses TRBV5-1 and TRBJ1-2; D unresolved. CDR1 is SGHRS, CDR2 YFSETQ, per germline. The CDR3 contains 15 residues. Trimming left V 0 bases short and J 4 bases short, with 13 bases between. The CDR3 bases are TGCGCCAGCAGCTTGGCGTTGAGCGGGCCCTATGGCTACACCTTC. Its protein product is CASSLALSGPYGYTF.

Worth noting for this clonotype: At one boundary the junction diverges from the germline segment, which might be a read error. This chain connects TRBV9 to TRBJ2-7; possibly TRBD2 for D (5 bases). This CDR3 has 13 amino acids. The germline gives CDR1 SGDLS, CDR2 YYNGEE. The CDR3 DNA reads as TGTGCCGGCAGCGGAAAGCTGCACTACGAGCAGTACTTC. This encodes CAGSGKLHYEQYF. Filled out from reference TRBV9 and TRBJ2-7, the complete variable domain reads DSGVTQTPKHLITATGQRVTLRCSPRSGDLSVYWYQQSLDQGLQFLIQYYNGEERAKGNILERFSAQQFPDLHSELNLSSLELGDSALYFCAGSGKLHYEQYFGPGTRLTVT.

This clonotype was seen a single time. This chain joins TRBV6-2 or TRBV6-3 and TRBJ1-5; D is undetermined. This CDR3 comprises 18 residues. The ends were cut back, 3 bases at V and 0 bases at J, with 18 bases in the middle. Germline V gene sequence: CDR1 MNHEY, CDR2 SVGEGT. CDR3 amino acids: CASSYGLGGQNSNQPQHF. DNA for the CDR3: TGTGCCAGCAGTTATGGGCTCGGTGGTCAGAATAGCAATCAGCCCCAGCATTTT.

The chain carries TRBV20-1 and TRBJ1-6; TRBD1 matches 10 bases. Germline loops: CDR1 DFQATT, CDR2 SNEGSKA (reference sequence). This CDR3 spans 16 amino acids. V lost 1 base to trimming and J lost 7 bases; unmatched junction nucleotides: 7. The CDR3 sequence is CSARGDRGLANSPLHF. CDR3 coding DNA: TGCAGTGCTAGAGGTGACAGGGGGCTAGCAAATTCACCCCTCCACTTT.

This clonotype was counted at least ten times. The chain couples TRBV3-1 to TRBJ2-3; no clear D gene. This CDR3 region has 16 residues. The V end lost 0 bases, the J end lost 0 bases, and 10 bases lay between the germline ends. Germline V CDR1 and CDR2: LGHDT, YNNKEL (reference sequence). CDR3 DNA: TGTGCCAGCAGCCAAGATAAGGATTCTAGCACAGATACGCAGTATTTT. The encoded protein is CASSQDKDSSTDTQYF.

The V and J genes are TRBV20-1 and TRBJ2-7; a weak D match, TRBD2 (6 bases). The J call is in doubt because the DNA end fits TRBJ2-5 better. Germline CDR1 and CDR2: DFQATT and SNEGSKA (reference sequence). The CDR3 length is 13 residues. This CDR3 reads CSAPQGLSETQYF. The CDR3 DNA sequence: TGCAGTGCTCCCCAGGGACTTTCTGAGACCCAGTACTTC.

In its sample, this clonotype was seen many times. The chain uses TRBV12-5 and TRBJ2-5; 10 bases are a match to TRBD2. Trimming took 5 bases from V and 5 from J; bases not matched to a gene: 17. The CDR3 extends over 18 amino acids. Germline CDR1 is LGHNT and CDR2 is FRNRAP. The CDR3 DNA follows: TGTGCTAGTGGTCCCGTGATAACTAGCGGGGTTTCGTGGGAGACCCAGTACTTC. It translates to CASGPVITSGVSWETQYF.

The V gene is TRBV27, the J gene TRBJ2-5; 8 nucleotides line up with TRBD2. This CDR3 has 13 amino acids. The germline gives CDR1 MNHEY, CDR2 SMNVEV (reference sequence). V gave up 3 bases and J gave up 4 bases; unmatched junction bases: 1. CDR3 in amino acids: CASSFTSGETQYF. In DNA form, the CDR3 reads TGTGCCAGCAGTTTTACTAGCGGAGAGACCCAGTACTTC.

This chain joins TRBV11-2 and TRBJ2-3; D unclear. The CDR3 has 15 residues. V was clipped by 2 bases and J by 2 bases, with 11 bases between them. Germline values: CDR1 SGHAT, CDR2 FQNNGV. The CDR3 reads CASSLLGLSTDTQYF. The CDR3 DNA sequence: TGTGCCAGCAGCTTACTCGGATTATCCACAGATACGCAGTATTTT.

J is TRBJ2-5 and V is TRBV20-1; 9 nucleotides match TRBD1. V was pared by 6 bases and J by 11 bases, with 16 bases of the junction left unmatched. CDR3 length: 14 residues. CDR1 and CDR2 from the germline V gene are DFQATT and SNEGSKA (reference sequence). CDR3 sequence reads: CSANPQGAFYEQYF. DNA for the CDR3: TGCAGTGCAAACCCACAGGGGGCGTTCTACGAACAGTACTTC.

The chain carries TRBV24-1 and TRBJ2-5; 7 bases line up with TRBD2. Germline loops: CDR1 KGHDR, CDR2 SFDVKD. The CDR3 contains 16 residues. Unmatched junction bases numbered 14, after V lost 4 bases and J lost 7 bases. In DNA, the CDR3 is TGTGCCACCAGTGAGCCCGGGAGAGGCGGGAGCTGGACCCAGTACTTC. Translation: CATSEPGRGGSWTQYF.

The V gene is TRBV6-5, the J gene TRBJ2-1; D tentatively fits TRBD1 or TRBD2 (5 bases each). V lost 4 bases and J 11 bases, leaving 12 bases between the germline ends. In germline, CDR1 is MNHEY, CDR2 SVGAGI. The CDR3 is 12 residues long. The chain's CDR3 is CASSFRTGQQFF. The CDR3 DNA sequence: TGTGCCAGCAGTTTCAGGACGGGACAGCAGTTCTTC.

The V gene is TRBV18, the J gene TRBJ2-5, with 8 nucleotides matching TRBD1. Germline assignment: CDR1 KGHSH and CDR2 LQKENI. This CDR3 is built from 16 residues. Trimming cost V 3 bases and J 5 bases; bases outside gene matches: 11. The CDR3: CASSPAQGQGAETQYF. The CDR3 DNA reads as TGTGCCAGCTCACCCGCGCAAGGACAGGGCGCGGAGACCCAGTACTTC.

On this clonotype itself: Being one base from a much bigger clone, this may be a read error. The chain joins TRBV2 to TRBJ2-4; a weak D match, TRBD2 (5 bases). The closer fit of TRBJ2-7 to the DNA end suggests the J call may be wrong. The germline CDR1 and CDR2 sequences are SNHLY and FYNNEI. This CDR3 has 12 residues. The CDR3 region has the DNA TGTGCCAGCAGTGGGGAGCCCGACGAGCAGTACTTC. Translated: CASSGEPDEQYF.

The chain is built from TRBV6-5 and TRBJ1-1; no clear D. The germline V gene has CDR1 MNHEY and CDR2 SVGAGI. The CDR3 spans 14 residues. V was clipped by 6 bases and J by 3 bases, with 14 bases between them. The CDR3 sequence: CASRTTGLHTEAFF. The CDR3 nucleotides read TGTGCCAGCAGAACCACGGGGTTACACACTGAAGCTTTCTTT.

This clonotype occurred a few times. J is TRBJ1-2 and V is TRBV9; D gene uncertain. Trimming removed 0 bases from V and 7 bases from J, with 4 bases in between. CDR1 and CDR2 from the germline V gene are SGDLS and YYNGEE. The CDR3 contains 11 residues. The CDR3 nucleotides read TGTGCCAGCAGCGTAGAAGTTGGCTACACCTTC. Translation: CASSVEVGYTF.

This clonotype occurred a few times. The rearrangement joins TRBV4-2 to TRBJ2-7; 9 nucleotides match TRBD1. The J segment lost 0 bases and the V segment lost 1 base, leaving 4 bases of the junction unmatched. CDR1 is LGHNA and CDR2 is YNFKEQ in the germline V gene. The CDR3 is 16 residues long. The CDR3 bases are TGTGCCAGCAGCCAAGTTGGACAGGGGAGCTCCTACGAGCAGTACTTC. It specifies CASSQVGQGSSYEQYF.

This clonotype was counted between two and nine times. The chain links TRBV20-1 to TRBJ2-5; TRBD1 matches 8 bases. This CDR3 is 14 amino acids long. Unmatched junction bases numbered 8, after V lost 5 bases and J lost 3 bases. CDR1 is DFQATT and CDR2 is SNEGSKA in the germline V gene (reference sequence). The CDR3 is CSAGGQVVKETQYF. The CDR3 DNA reads as TGCAGTGCTGGGGGACAGGTCGTAAAAGAGACCCAGTACTTC.

The chain links TRBV12-3 or TRBV12-4 to TRBJ2-1; TRBD2 matches 11 bases. This CDR3 has 14 residues. The V segment lost 2 bases and the J segment 15 bases; nucleotides outside the gene matches: 9. CDR3 sequence: CASSLTSGGPVRFF. CDR3 DNA sequence: TGTGCCAGCAGTTTAACTAGCGGGGGCCCTGTTAGGTTCTTC.

This chain joins TRBV29-1 and TRBJ2-3, with 11 bases that match TRBD1. V dropped 1 base and J dropped 4; count of bases not matched to a gene: 1. The CDR3 sequence is 14 residues long. From germline, CDR1 is SQVTM and CDR2 ANQGSEA. CDR3 region: CSVEGTGGADTQYF. The DNA for the CDR3 is TGCAGCGTTGAAGGGACAGGGGGCGCAGATACGCAGTATTTT.

The chain joins TRBV12-3 or TRBV12-4 to TRBJ2-1; D perhaps matches TRBD1 (6 bases). The CDR3 totals 13 residues. V lost 3 bases and J lost 7, with 10 bases in between. The CDR3 DNA follows: TGTGCCAGCAGTTTCAAGACAGGTAATGAGCAGTTCTTC. This codes for CASSFKTGNEQFF.

V gene TRBV18 combines with J gene TRBJ2-3; the D call may be TRBD1 or TRBD2 (6 bases each). CDR3 size: 15 residues. CDR1 is KGHSH and CDR2 is LQKENI in the germline V gene. Trimming took off 5 bases at V and 4 bases at J, with 16 bases between the two ends. CDR3 sequence (DNA): TGTGCCAGCTCAGCTCACCCGGGGGCTGCAGATACGCAGTATTTT. Amino acids: CASSAHPGAADTQYF.

V gene TRBV20-1 combines with J gene TRBJ2-5, with a tentative D call TRBD2 (5 bases). The CDR3 is 14 residues long. Trimming stripped 0 bases from V and 0 bases from J, with 8 bases between. Germline CDR1 reads DFQATT; CDR2 reads SNEGSKA (reference sequence). The CDR3 is CSARDPGNQETQYF. CDR3 bases: TGCAGTGCTAGAGATCCGGGGAACCAAGAGACCCAGTACTTC.

The V gene is TRBV12-5, the J gene TRBJ1-5; TRBD1 matches at 11 bases. Trimming removed 6 bases from V and 6 bases from J; junction bases left unmatched: 7. Germline CDR1 LGHNT, CDR2 FRNRAP. The CDR3 is 15 residues long. CDR3 in DNA: TGTGCTAGTGGCAAAGGACAGGGGGCAATTCAGCCCCAGCATTTT. Its protein product is CASGKGQGAIQPQHF.